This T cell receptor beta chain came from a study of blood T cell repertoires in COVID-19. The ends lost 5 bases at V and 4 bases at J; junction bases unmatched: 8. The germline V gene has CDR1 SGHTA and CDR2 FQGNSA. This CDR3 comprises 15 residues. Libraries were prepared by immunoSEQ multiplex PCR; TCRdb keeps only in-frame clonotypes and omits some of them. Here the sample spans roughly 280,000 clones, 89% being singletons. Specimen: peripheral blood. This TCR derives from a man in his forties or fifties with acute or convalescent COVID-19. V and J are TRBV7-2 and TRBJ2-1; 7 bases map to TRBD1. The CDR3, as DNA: TGTGCCAGCAGCGTAGGACAGGAAATTTACAATGAGCAGTTCTTC. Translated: CASSVGQEIYNEQFF. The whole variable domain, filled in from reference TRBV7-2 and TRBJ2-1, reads GAGVSQSPSNKVTEKGKDVELRCDPISGHTALYWYRQSLGQGLEFLIYFQGNSAPDKSGLPSDRFSAERTGGSVSTLTIQRTQQEDSAVYLCASSVGQEIYNEQFFGPGTRLTVL.